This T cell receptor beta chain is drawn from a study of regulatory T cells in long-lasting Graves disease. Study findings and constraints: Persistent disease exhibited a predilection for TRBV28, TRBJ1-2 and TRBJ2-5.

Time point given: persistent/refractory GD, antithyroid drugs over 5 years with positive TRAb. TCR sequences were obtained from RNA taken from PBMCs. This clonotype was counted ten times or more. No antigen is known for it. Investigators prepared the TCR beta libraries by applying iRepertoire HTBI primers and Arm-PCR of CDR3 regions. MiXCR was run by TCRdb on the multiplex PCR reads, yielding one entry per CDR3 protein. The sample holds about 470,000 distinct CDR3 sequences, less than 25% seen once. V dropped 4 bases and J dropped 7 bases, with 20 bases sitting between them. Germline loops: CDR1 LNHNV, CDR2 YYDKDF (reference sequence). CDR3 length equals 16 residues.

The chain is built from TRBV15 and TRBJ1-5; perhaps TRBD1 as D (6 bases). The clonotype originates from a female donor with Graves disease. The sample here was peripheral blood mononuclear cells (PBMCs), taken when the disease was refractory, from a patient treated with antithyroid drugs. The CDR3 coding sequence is TGTGCCACCAGCACCACCGGGGGGGGGCTGGGGCAGCCCCAGCATTTT. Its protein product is CATSTTGGGLGQPQHF. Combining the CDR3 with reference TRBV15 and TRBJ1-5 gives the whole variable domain DAMVIQNPRYQVTQFGKPVTLSCSQTLNHNVMYWYQQKSSQAPKLLFHYYDKDFNNEADTPDNFQSRRPNTSFCFLDIRSPGLGDTAMYLCATSTTGGGLGQPQHFGDGTRLSIL.